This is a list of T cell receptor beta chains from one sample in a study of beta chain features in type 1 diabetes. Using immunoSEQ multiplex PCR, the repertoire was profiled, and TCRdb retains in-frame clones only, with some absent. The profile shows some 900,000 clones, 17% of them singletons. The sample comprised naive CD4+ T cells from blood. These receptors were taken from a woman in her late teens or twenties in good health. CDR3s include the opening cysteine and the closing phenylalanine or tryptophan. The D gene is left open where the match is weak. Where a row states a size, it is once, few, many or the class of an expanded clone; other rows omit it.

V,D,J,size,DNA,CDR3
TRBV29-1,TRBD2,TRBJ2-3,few,TGCAGCGTTGAAATAGCGGGAAGCACAGATACGCAGTATTTT,CSVEIAGSTDTQYF
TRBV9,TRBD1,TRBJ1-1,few,TGTGCCAGCAGCCCGGGACAGGGGGCTGGAAACACTGAAGCTTTCTTT,CASSPGQGAGNTEAFF
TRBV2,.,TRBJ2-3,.,TGTGCCAGCAGTGCCCAGTATTTT,CASSAQYF
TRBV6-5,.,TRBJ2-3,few,TGTGCCAGCAGCCAAGGACCAGAAAGAACGCAGTATTTT,CASSQGPERTQYF
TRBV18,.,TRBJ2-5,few,TGTGCCAGCTCACCACGCCTACAGACGTCCCAAGAGACCCAGTACTTC,CASSPRLQTSQETQYF
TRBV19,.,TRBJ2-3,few,TGTGCCAGTAGTACAGACTACCTCACAGATACGCAGTATTTT,CASSTDYLTDTQYF
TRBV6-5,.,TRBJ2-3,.,TGTGCCAGCAGTTACTCGTCAGGGGGGACCACAGATACGCAGTATTTT,CASSYSSGGTTDTQYF
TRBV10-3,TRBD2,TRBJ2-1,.,TGTGCCATCAGTGAGATAGCGGGAGGCTCCAATGAGCAGTTCTTC,CAISEIAGGSNEQFF
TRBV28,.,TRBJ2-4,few,TGTGCCAGCAGTTTTGGAGCAGCCAAAAACATTCAGTACTTC,CASSFGAAKNIQYF
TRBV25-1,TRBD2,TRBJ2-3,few,TGTGCCAGCAGTGATCCAAGGAGCGGGAGGGCGCTAGATACGCAGTATTTT,CASSDPRSGRALDTQYF
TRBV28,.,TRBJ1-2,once,TGTGCCAGCAGTTTCCCCCTGGATGGCTACACCTTC,CASSFPLDGYTF
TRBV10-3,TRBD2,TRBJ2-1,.,TGTGCCATCAGTGGACCGGGACTAGCGGGAGTTAATGAGCAGTTCTTC,CAISGPGLAGVNEQFF
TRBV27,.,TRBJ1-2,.,TGTGCCAGCAGGTTACAGGACAGTCAGGATGAAACAGTCTATGGCTACACCTTC,CASRLQDSQDETVYGYTF
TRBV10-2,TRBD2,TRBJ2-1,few,TGCGCCAGCAAGACTTTAGCGGGAGCGAGCCTGGGGAATGAGCAGTTCTTC,CASKTLAGASLGNEQFF